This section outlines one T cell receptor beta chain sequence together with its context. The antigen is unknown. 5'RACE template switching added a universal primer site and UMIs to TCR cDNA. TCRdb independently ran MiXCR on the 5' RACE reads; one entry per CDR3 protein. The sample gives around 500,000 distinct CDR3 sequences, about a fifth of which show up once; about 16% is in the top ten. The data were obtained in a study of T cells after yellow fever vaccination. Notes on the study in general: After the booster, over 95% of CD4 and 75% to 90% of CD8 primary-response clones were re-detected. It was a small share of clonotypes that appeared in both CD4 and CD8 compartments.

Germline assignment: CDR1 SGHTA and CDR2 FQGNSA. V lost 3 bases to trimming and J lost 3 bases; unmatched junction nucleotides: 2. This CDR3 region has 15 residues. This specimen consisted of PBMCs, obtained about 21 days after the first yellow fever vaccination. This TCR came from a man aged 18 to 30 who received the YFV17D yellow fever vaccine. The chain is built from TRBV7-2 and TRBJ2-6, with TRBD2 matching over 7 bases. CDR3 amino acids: CASSLAGDGANVLTF. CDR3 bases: TGTGCCAGCAGCTTGGCGGGGGATGGGGCCAACGTCCTGACTTTC.